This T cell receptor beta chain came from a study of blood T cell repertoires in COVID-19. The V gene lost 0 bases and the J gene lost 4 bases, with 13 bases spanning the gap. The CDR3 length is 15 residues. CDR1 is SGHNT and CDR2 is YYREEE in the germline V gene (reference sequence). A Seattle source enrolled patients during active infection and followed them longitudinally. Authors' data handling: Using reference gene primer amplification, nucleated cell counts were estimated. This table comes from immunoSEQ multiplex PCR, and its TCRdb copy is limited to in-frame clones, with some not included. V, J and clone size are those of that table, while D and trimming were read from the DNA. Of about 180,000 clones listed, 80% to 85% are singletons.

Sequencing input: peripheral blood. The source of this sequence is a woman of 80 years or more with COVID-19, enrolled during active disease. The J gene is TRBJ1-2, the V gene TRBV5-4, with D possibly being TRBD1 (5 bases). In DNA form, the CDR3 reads TGTGCCAGCAGCTTGGGCGGGGGGAAGGGCTATGGCTACACCTTC. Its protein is CASSLGGGKGYGYTF.